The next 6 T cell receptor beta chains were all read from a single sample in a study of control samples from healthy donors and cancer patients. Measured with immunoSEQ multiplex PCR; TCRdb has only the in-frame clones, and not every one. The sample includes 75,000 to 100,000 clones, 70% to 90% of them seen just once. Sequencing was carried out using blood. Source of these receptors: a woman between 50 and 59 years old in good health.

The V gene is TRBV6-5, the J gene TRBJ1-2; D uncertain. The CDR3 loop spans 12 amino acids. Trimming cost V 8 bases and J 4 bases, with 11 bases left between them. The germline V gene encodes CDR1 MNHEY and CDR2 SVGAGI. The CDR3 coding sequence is TGTGCCAGCTCAACGGATTTCTATGGCTACACCTTC. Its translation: CASSTDFYGYTF.

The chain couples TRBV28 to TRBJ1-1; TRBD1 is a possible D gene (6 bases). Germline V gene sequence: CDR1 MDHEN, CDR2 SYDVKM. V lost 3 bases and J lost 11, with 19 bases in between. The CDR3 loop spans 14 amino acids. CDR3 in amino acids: CASSLDDRTKRAFF. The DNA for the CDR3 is TGTGCCAGCAGTTTGGATGACAGGACCAAAAGGGCTTTCTTT.

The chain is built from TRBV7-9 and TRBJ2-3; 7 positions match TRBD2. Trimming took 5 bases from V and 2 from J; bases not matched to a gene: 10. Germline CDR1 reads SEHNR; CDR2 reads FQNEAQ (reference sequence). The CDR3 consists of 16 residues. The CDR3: CASSHSLAGVTDTQYF. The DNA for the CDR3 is TGTGCCAGCAGCCACTCACTGGCGGGAGTCACAGATACGCAGTATTTT.

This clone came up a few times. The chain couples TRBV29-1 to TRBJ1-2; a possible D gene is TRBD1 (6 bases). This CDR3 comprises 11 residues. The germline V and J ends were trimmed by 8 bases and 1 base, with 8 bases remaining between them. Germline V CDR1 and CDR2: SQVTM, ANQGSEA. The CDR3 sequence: CSTRGNYGYTF. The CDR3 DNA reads TGCAGCACCAGGGGTAACTATGGCTACACCTTC.

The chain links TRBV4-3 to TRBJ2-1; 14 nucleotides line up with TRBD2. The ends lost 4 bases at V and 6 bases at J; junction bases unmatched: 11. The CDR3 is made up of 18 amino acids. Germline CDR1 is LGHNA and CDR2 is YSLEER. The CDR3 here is CASSRGTSGSQGSNEQFF. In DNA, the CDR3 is TGCGCCAGCAGCCGAGGGACTAGCGGGAGTCAGGGTAGCAATGAGCAGTTCTTC.

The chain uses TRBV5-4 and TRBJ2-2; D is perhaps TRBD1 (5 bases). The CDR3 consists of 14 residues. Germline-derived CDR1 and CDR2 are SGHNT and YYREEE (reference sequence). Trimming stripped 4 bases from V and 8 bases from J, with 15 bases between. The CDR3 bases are TGTGCCAGCAGCCCCCGTGGGGCGCGAGGGGAGCTGTTTTTT. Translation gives CASSPRGARGELFF.